This T cell receptor beta chain was recovered during a study of T cell responses to AZD1222 COVID-19 vaccine. Findings and caveats of the study: Clonal diversity was possibly underestimated, and white British individuals and females predominated among donors. There were vaccine-associated CD4 TCRs across spike, dominant at 160-218 and 743-854. All repertoire sampling was performed exclusively after the peak T cell response.

Trimming took 2 bases from V and 5 from J; bases not matched to a gene: 10. Germline assignment: CDR1 MNHNS and CDR2 SASEGT. CDR3 length: 16 amino acids. Note on this clone: The antigen is undetermined.

Libraries were prepared by immunoSEQ multiplex PCR; TCRdb keeps only in-frame clonotypes and omits some of them. The table shows under 200,000 clones, with over 70% occurring only once. This sample comprised peripheral blood, obtained on day 0 of MenACWY control vaccination. The sequence was collected from an adult in good health. J is TRBJ2-3 and V is TRBV6-1, with TRBD1 matching over 7 bases. CDR3 bases: TGTGCCAGCAGTGAAATACCGGGACAGTTTGTAGATACGCAGTATTTT. It encodes CASSEIPGQFVDTQYF.